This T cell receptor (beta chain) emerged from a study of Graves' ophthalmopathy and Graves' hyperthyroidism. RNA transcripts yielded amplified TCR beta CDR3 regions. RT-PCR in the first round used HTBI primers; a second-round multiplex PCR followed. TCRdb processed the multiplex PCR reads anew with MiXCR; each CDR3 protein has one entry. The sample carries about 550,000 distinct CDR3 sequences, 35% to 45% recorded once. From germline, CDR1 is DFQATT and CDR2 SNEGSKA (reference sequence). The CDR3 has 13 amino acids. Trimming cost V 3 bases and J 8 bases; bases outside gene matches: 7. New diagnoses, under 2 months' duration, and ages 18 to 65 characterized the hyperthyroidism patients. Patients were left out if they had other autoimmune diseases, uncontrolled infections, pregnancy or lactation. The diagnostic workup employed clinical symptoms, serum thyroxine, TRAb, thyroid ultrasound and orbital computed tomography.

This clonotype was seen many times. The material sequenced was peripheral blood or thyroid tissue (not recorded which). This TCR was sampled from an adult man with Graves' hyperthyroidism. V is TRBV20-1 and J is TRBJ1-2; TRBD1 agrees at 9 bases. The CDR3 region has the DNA TGCAGTGCTAGTGAACAGGGGGCGGGCGGCTACACCTTC. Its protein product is CSASEQGAGGYTF.